One sample yielded the 8 T cell receptor beta chains listed below, sequenced in a study of blood T cell repertoires in COVID-19. TCRdb's copy holds only in-frame clones and misses some; the assay was immunoSEQ multiplex PCR. The sample carries 150,000 to 200,000 clones, 80% to 95% recorded once. The sample comprised peripheral blood. These receptors were obtained from a woman aged 60 to 75 with COVID-19, enrolled during active disease.

The rearrangement uses TRBV30 and TRBJ2-5, with a weak D call TRBD2 (6 bases). CDR3 length: 15 residues. V gave up 1 base and J gave up 5 bases, with 17 bases separating them. Per germline, CDR1 GTSNPN and CDR2 SVGIG (reference sequence). CDR3 sequence (DNA): TGTGCCTGGAGTGAGCTGGGGGGATTTGGGGAGACCCAGTACTTC. This encodes CAWSELGGFGETQYF.

The chain is built from TRBV21-1 and TRBJ1-4. TRBV21-1 is deemed a pseudogene. The CDR3 is made up of 17 amino acids. CDR3 DNA: TGTGCCAGCAGTGCCGTACCCGGGGGTTCGGCTAATGAAAAACTGTTTTTT. It codes for CASSAVPGGSANEKLFF.

J is TRBJ2-5 and V is TRBV19; D might be TRBD1 (5 bases). The CDR3 length is 14 residues. Germline CDR1 reads LNHDA; CDR2 reads SQIVND (reference sequence). V shed 3 bases and J shed 5 bases, with 13 bases lying between them. CDR3 sequence (DNA): TGTGCCAGTAGTATGGGCAGGGTGCTCGAGACCCAGTACTTC. This translates into CASSMGRVLETQYF.

The chain couples TRBV24-1 to TRBJ1-2, with D perhaps TRBD1 (5 bases). V was pared by 6 bases and J by 0 bases, with 19 bases between. CDR1 is KGHDR, CDR2 SFDVKD, per germline. CDR3 size: 17 residues. The CDR3 DNA follows: TGTGCCACCAGTTGGGGGGGACGTGGGAAAGCTAACTATGGCTACACCTTC. Translating gives CATSWGGRGKANYGYTF.

The chain is built from TRBV5-5 and TRBJ2-7, with 8 nucleotides matching TRBD1. J gave up 6 bases and V 2 bases, and 4 bases lay outside the gene matches. Per the germline V gene, CDR1 is SGHKS and CDR2 is YYEKEE (reference sequence). CDR3 length equals 13 residues. The CDR3 DNA sequence: TGTGCCAGCAGCTTCGACAGGGGAGGCGAGCAGTACTTC. Amino acids: CASSFDRGGEQYF.

The V call is TRBV29-1, the J call TRBJ1-1; TRBD1 aligns across 9 bases. The trim removed 8 bases at V and 5 bases at J, leaving 9 bases unmatched. Germline CDR1 SQVTM, CDR2 ANQGSEA. The CDR3 has 13 residues. The CDR3 region is CSTLQGAGTEAFF. The CDR3 nucleotides are TGCAGCACATTACAGGGGGCAGGGACTGAAGCTTTCTTT.

This sequence joins TRBV19 and TRBJ1-5, with D possibly being TRBD1 (5 bases). CDR3 length: 14 residues. Trimming left V 4 bases short and J 4 bases short, with 11 bases between. In germline, CDR1 is LNHDA, CDR2 SQIVND (reference sequence). CDR3 nucleotides: TGTGCCAGTAGTAAAGGCGACAGAAATCAGCCCCAGCATTTT. This translates into CASSKGDRNQPQHF.

This clone appeared once. The rearrangement uses TRBV11-2 and TRBJ2-1; D is possibly TRBD1 (6 bases). The CDR3 consists of 15 residues. The germline V gene encodes CDR1 SGHAT and CDR2 FQNNGV. Trimming pared 6 bases from V and 4 bases from J, leaving 16 bases between. The CDR3 DNA reads TGTGCCAGCAGTTACAGGGATGGGGGTTACAATGAGCAGTTCTTC. Translation gives CASSYRDGGYNEQFF.